This TCR beta chain was sequenced in a study of cytomegalovirus exposure and HLA in healthy donors. Study results and limitations: A later analysis by the authors found several of the most significant clusters apparently linked to common viral pathogens.

Primers included in the PCR were 60 Vbeta and 13 Jbeta primers. The protocol was immunoSEQ multiplex PCR, while the TCRdb copy is restricted to in-frame clones and leaves out a portion. The table shows over 150,000 clones, with roughly 70% occurring only once. The CDR3 extends over 17 amino acids. CDR1 is MDHEN and CDR2 is SYDVKM in the germline V gene. Trimming stripped 6 bases from V and 4 bases from J, with 21 bases between. On this clone itself: Its antigen is currently unknown.

The V gene is TRBV28, the J gene TRBJ1-4; TRBD1 might be the D (6 bases). The sequence was collected from a woman in her twenties or thirties in good health and CMV-seronegative. Sample: PBMCs. The CDR3 nucleotides are TGTGCCAGCAGGAGGGGAACAGGGTTGGTAATTAATGAAAAACTGTTTTTT. Its protein product is CASRRGTGLVINEKLFF.